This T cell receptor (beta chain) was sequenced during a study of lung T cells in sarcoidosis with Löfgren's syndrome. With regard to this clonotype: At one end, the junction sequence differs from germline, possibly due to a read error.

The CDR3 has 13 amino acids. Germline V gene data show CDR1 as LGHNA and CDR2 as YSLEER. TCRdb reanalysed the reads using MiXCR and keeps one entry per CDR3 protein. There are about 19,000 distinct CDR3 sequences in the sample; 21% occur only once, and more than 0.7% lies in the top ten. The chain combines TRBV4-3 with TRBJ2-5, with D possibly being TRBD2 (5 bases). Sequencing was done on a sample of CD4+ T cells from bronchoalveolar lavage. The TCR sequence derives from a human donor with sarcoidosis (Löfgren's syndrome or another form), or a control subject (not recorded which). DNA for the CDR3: TGCGCCGGCAGCCAAGATGAGGGCGAGACCCAGTACTTC. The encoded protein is CAGSQDEGETQYF.